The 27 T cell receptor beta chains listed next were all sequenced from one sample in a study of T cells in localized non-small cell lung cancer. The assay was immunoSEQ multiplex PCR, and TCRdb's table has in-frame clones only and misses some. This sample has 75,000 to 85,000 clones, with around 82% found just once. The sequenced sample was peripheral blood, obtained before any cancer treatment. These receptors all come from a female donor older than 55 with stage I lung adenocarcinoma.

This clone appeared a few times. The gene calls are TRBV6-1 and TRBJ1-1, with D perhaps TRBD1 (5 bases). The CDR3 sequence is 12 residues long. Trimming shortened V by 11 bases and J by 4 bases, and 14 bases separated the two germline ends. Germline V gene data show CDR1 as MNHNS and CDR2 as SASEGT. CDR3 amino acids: CAAQQVPTEAFF. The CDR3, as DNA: TGTGCCGCACAACAGGTCCCCACTGAAGCTTTCTTT.

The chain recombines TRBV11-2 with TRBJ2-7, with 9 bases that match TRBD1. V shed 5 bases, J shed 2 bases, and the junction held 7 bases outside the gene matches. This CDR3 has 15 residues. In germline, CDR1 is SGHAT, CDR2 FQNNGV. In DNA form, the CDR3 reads TGTGCCAGCAGCCTCGGGACAGGGCCCACCTACGAGCAGTACTTC. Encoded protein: CASSLGTGPTYEQYF. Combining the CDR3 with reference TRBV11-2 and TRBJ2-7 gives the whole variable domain EAGVAQSPRYKIIEKRQSVAFWCNPISGHATLYWYQQILGQGPKLLIQFQNNGVVDDSQLPKDRFSAERLKGVDSTLKIQPAKLEDSAVYLCASSLGTGPTYEQYFGPGTRLTVT.

The CDR3 DNA is TGTGCCAGCAGTGCCCCGGGACAGGGTAACTATGGCTACACCTTC. Translated: CASSAPGQGNYGYTF. The rearrangement links TRBV6-5 to TRBJ1-2; 9 positions match TRBD1. J was trimmed by 1 base and V by 5 bases; bases with no gene match: 5. The CDR3 has 15 amino acids. Germline assignment: CDR1 MNHEY and CDR2 SVGAGI.

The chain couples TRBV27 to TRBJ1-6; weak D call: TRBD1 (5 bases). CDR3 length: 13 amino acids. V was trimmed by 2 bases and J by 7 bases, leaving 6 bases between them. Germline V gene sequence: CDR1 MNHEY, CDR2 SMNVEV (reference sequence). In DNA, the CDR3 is TGTGCCAGCAGTTTACAGGGAAATTCACCCCTCCACTTT. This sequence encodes CASSLQGNSPLHF.

CDR3 residues: CASSVAADHTIYF. CDR3 sequence (DNA): TGTGCCAGCAGCGTAGCGGCGGACCACACCATATATTTT. The chain joins TRBV9 to TRBJ1-3; no firm D call. V was trimmed by 0 bases and J by 8 bases, leaving 9 bases between them. The germline V gene encodes CDR1 SGDLS and CDR2 YYNGEE. The CDR3 is made up of 13 amino acids.

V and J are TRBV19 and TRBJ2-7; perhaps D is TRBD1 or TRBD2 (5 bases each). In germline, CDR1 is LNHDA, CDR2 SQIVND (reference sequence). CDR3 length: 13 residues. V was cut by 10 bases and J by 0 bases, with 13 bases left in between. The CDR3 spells CATRQRGSYEQYF. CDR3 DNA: TGTGCCACCCGTCAGAGGGGCTCCTACGAGCAGTACTTC. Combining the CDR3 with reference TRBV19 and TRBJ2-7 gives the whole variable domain DGGITQSPKYLFRKEGQNVTLSCEQNLNHDAMYWYRQDPGQGLRLIYYSQIVNDFQKGDIAEGYSVSREKKESFPLTVTSAQKNPTAFYLCATRQRGSYEQYFGPGTRLTVT.

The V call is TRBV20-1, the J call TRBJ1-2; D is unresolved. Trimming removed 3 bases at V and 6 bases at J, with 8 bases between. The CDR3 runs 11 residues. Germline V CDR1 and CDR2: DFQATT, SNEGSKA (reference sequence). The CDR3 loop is CSASWLDGYTF. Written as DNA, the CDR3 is TGCAGTGCTAGCTGGCTGGATGGCTACACCTTC.

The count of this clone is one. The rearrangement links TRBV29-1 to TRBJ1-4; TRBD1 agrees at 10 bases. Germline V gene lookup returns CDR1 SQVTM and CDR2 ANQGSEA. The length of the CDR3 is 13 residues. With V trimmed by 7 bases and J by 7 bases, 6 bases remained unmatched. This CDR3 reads CSGLTGGGEKLFF. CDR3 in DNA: TGCAGCGGGCTGACAGGGGGCGGTGAAAAACTGTTTTTT.

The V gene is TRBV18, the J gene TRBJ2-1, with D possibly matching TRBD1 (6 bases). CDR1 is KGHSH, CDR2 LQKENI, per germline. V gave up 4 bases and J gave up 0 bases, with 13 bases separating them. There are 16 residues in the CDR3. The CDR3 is CASSRTQGSSYNEQFF. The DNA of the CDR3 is TGTGCCAGCTCACGTACACAGGGAAGCTCCTACAATGAGCAGTTCTTC.

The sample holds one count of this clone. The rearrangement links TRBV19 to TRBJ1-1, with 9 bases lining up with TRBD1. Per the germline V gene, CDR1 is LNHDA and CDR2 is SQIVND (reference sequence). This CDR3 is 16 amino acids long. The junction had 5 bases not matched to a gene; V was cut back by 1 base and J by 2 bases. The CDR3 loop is CASSIGYRGRNTEAFF. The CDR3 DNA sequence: TGTGCCAGTAGTATAGGTTACAGGGGGCGTAACACTGAAGCTTTCTTT.

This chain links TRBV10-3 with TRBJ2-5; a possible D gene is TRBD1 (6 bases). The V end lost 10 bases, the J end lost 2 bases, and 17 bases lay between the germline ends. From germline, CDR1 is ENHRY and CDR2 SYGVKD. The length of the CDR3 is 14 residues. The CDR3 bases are TGTGCCACCTTGGACAGCAATAGACAAGAGACCCAGTACTTC. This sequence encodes CATLDSNRQETQYF.

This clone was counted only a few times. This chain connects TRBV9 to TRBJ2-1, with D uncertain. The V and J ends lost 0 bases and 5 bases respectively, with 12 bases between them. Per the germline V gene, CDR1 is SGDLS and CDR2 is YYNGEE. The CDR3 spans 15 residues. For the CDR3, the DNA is TGTGCCAGCAGCGTAGAACCCCTGGGGAACAATGAGCAGTTCTTC. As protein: CASSVEPLGNNEQFF.

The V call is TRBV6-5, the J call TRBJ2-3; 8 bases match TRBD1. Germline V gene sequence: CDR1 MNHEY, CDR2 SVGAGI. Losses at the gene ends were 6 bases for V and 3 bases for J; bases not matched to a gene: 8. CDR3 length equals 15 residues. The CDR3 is CASSHGQGRTDTQYF. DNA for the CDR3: TGTGCCAGCAGCCACGGACAGGGCAGGACAGATACGCAGTATTTT.

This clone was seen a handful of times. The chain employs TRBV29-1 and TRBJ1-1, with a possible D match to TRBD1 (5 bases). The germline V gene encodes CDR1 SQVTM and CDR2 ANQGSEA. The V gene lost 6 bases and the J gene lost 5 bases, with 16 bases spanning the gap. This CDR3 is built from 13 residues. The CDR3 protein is CSVDDSRGTEAFF. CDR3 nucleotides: TGCAGCGTCGATGACAGTCGGGGAACTGAAGCTTTCTTT. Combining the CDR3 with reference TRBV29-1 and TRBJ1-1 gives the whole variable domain SAVISQKPSRDICQRGTSLTIQCQVDSQVTMMFWYRQQPGQSLTLIATANQGSEATYESGFVIDKFPISRPNLTFSTLTVSNMSPEDSSIYLCSVDDSRGTEAFFGQGTRLTVV.

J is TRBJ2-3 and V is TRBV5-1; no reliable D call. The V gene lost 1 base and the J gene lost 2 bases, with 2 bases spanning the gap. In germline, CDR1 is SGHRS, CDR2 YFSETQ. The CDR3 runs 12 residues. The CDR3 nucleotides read TGCGCCAGCAGCTTGTACACAGATACGCAGTATTTT. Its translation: CASSLYTDTQYF. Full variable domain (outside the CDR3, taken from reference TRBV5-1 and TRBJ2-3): KAGVTQTPRYLIKTRGQQVTLSCSPISGHRSVSWYQQTPGQGLQFLFEYFSETQRNKGNFPGRFSGRQFSNSRSEMNVSTLELGDSALYLCASSLYTDTQYFGPGTRLTVL.

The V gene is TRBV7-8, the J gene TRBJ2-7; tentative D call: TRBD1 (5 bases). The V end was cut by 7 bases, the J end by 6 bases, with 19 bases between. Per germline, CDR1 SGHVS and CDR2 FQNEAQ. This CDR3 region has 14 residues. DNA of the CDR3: TGTGCCAGCATGCCCGGTAGGGGATCGCTCGAGCAGTACTTC. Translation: CASMPGRGSLEQYF.

For the CDR3, the DNA is TGTGCCAGCAGTTTATTCGGGATCGGAGGCTATGGCTACACCTTC. Translated: CASSLFGIGGYGYTF. The rearrangement links TRBV28 to TRBJ1-2; D not resolved. The germline gives CDR1 MDHEN, CDR2 SYDVKM. CDR3 length equals 15 residues. With 1 base removed from V and 4 bases from J, the gap between germline ends came to 13 bases.

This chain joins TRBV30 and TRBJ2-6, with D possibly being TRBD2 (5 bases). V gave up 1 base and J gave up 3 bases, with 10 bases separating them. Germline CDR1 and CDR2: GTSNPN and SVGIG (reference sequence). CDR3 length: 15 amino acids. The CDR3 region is CAWSGLRVGANVLTF. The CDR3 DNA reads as TGTGCCTGGAGTGGCCTGAGGGTTGGGGCCAACGTCCTGACTTTC.

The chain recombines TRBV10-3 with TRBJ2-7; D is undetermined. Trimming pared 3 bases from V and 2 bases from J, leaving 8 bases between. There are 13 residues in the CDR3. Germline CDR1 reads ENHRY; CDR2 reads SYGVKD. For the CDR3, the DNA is TGTGCCATCAGTGACAGAAAGCCCTACGAGCAGTACTTC. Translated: CAISDRKPYEQYF.

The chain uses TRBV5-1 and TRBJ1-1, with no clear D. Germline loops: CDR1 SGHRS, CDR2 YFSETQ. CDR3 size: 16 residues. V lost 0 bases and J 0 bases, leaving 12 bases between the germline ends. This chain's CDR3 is CASSLAAGFMNTEAFF. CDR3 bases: TGCGCCAGCAGCTTGGCCGCCGGATTCATGAACACTGAAGCTTTCTTT.

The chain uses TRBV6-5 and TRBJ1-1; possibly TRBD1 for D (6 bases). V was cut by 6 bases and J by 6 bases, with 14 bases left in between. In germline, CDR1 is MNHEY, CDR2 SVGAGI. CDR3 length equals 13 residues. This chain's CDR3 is CASRPWGHAEAFF. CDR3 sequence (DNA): TGTGCCAGCAGGCCATGGGGACACGCTGAAGCTTTCTTT.

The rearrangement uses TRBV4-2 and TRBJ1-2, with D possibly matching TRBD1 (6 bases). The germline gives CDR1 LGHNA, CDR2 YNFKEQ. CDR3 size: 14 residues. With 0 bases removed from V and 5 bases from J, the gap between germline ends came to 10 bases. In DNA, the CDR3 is TGTGCCAGCAGCCAAGAACAGGGAGCATATGGCTACACCTTC. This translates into CASSQEQGAYGYTF.

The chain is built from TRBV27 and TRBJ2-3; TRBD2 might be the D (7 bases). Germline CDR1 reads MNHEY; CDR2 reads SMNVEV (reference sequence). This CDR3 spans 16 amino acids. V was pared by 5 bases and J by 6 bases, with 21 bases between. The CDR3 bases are TGTGCCAGCAGTCAGCCCGGGGGGCGATATAGGGATACGCAGTATTTT. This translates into CASSQPGGRYRDTQYF.

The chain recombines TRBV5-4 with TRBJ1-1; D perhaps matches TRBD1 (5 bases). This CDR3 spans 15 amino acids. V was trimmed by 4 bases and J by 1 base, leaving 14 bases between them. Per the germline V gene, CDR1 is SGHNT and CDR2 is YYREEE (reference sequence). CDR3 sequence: CASSGDGMRNTEAFF. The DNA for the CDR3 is TGTGCCAGCAGCGGGGACGGGATGCGGAACACTGAAGCTTTCTTT.

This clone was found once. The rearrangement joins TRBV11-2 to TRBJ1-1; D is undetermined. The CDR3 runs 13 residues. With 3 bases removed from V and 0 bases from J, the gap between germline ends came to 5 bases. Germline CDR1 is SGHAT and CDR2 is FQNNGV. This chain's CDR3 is CASSFSVNTEAFF. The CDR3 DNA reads TGTGCCAGCAGCTTCTCAGTGAACACTGAAGCTTTCTTT.

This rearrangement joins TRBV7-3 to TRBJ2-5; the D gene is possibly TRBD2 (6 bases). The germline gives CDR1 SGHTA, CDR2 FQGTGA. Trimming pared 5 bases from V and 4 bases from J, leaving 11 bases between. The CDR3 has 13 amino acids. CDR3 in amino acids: CASSRGVGETQYF. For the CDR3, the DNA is TGTGCCAGCAGCCGCGGGGTGGGAGAGACCCAGTACTTC.

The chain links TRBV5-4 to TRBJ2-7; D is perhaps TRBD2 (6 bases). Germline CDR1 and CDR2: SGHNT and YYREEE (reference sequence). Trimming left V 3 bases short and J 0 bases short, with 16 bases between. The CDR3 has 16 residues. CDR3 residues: CASSSAGLRSSYEQYF. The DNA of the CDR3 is TGTGCCAGCAGCTCTGCGGGACTCAGAAGCTCCTACGAGCAGTACTTC.